Reported below is one T cell receptor beta chain. As processed by the authors: By means of reference gene primer amplification, nucleated cell counts were estimated. Profiled with immunoSEQ multiplex PCR; TCRdb holds only in-frame clones, not every one. From that table come the V and J calls and clone size; the DNA was used to work out D and trimming. The data contain around 140,000 clones, roughly 81% of them singletons. The CDR3 length is 14 residues. Trimming removed 3 bases from V and 8 bases from J; junction bases left unmatched: 2. Germline values: CDR1 SGHNT, CDR2 YENEEA. The data were obtained in a study of blood T cell repertoires in COVID-19. Whole-study context: COVID-19 samples, acute and convalescent, were from the United States, Italy and Spain. T cells, B-cell-depleted T cells, or PBMCs supplied cDNA or gDNA.

The rearrangement links TRBV11-3 to TRBJ2-1; 12 bases line up with TRBD1. The specimen was peripheral blood. This sequence was found in a human donor with acute or convalescent COVID-19. The donor label of this sample is uncertain. The CDR3 DNA sequence: TGTGCCAGCAGCTTGGGACAGGGGGCTTATGAGCAGTTCTTC. Translation: CASSLGQGAYEQFF.